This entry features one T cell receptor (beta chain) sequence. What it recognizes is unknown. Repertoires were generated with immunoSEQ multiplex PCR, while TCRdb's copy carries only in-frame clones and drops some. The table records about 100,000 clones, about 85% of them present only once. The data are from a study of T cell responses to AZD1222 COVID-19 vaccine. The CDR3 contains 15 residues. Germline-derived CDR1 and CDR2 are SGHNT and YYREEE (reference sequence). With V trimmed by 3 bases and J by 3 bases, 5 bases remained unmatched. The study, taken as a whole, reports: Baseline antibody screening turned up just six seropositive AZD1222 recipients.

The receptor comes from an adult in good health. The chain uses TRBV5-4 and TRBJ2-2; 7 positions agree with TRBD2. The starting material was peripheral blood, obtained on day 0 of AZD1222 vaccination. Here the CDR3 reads CASSWEGGDTGELFF. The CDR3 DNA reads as TGTGCCAGCAGCTGGGAGGGAGGGGACACCGGGGAGCTGTTTTTT.